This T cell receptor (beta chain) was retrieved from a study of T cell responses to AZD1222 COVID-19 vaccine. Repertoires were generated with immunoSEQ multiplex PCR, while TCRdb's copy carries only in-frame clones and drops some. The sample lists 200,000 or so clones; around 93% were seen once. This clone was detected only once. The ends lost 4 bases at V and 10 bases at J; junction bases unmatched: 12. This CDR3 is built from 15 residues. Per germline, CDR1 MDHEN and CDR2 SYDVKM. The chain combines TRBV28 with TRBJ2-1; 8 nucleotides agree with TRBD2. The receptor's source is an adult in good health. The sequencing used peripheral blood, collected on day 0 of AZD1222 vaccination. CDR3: CASSSPTSGLGEQFF. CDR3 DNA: TGTGCCAGCAGTTCGCCCACTAGCGGACTGGGGGAGCAGTTCTTC.